These 24 T cell receptor beta chains came from one sample sequenced in a study of blood T cell repertoires in COVID-19. The data were produced by immunoSEQ multiplex PCR, yet TCRdb's version contains in-frame clones alone and is incomplete. The profile shows 200,000 to 250,000 clones, 87% of them singletons. Material: peripheral blood. These receptors were collected from a woman aged 18 to 35 who had recovered from COVID-19.

The chain couples TRBV7-2 to TRBJ2-3; D is possibly TRBD2 (6 bases). There are 14 residues in the CDR3. Trimming removed 2 bases from V and 6 bases from J, with 12 bases in between. Germline-derived CDR1 and CDR2 are SGHTA and FQGNSA. CDR3 DNA: TGTGCCAGCAGCTTACGATTAGGAGGGGATACGCAGTATTTT. The encoded protein is CASSLRLGGDTQYF.

This chain uses TRBV25-1 with TRBJ2-7; 7 bases agree with TRBD1. The CDR3 length is 15 residues. Germline V gives CDR1 MGHDK, CDR2 SYGVNS. The junction had 3 bases not matched to a gene; V was cut back by 1 base and J by 0 bases. The CDR3 sequence: CASSELQGSSYEQYF. The CDR3, as DNA: TGTGCCAGCAGTGAATTACAGGGGAGCTCCTACGAGCAGTACTTC.

The V gene is TRBV19, the J gene TRBJ2-2, with no clear D. V gave up 3 bases and J gave up 0 bases, with 8 bases separating them. The CDR3 runs to 15 residues. The germline gives CDR1 LNHDA, CDR2 SQIVND (reference sequence). CDR3 amino acids: CASSISLTNTGELFF. In nucleotides, the CDR3 is TGTGCCAGTAGTATCTCCCTAACGAACACCGGGGAGCTGTTTTTT.

V is TRBV15 and J is TRBJ2-5, with 11 bases aligning to TRBD2. J was trimmed by 0 bases and V by 8 bases; bases with no gene match: 2. The CDR3 runs to 14 residues. Looked up from germline, CDR1 is LNHNV and CDR2 is YYDKDF (reference sequence). CDR3 region: CATQGLADQETQYF. The CDR3 nucleotides are TGTGCCACCCAGGGACTAGCGGACCAAGAGACCCAGTACTTC.

The CDR3 DNA reads TGTGCCAGCAGTAGCGGGACCACAGATACGCAGTATTTT. Translating gives CASSSGTTDTQYF. The chain employs TRBV2 and TRBJ2-3, with 7 bases fitting TRBD2. Germline V gene data show CDR1 as SNHLY and CDR2 as FYNNEI. This CDR3 is built from 13 residues. J was trimmed by 2 bases and V by 5 bases; bases with no gene match: 1.

This clone appeared once. The CDR3 nucleotides read TGTGCCAGCAGTGACGCGACAGGGAGAGAGACCCAGTACTTC. It specifies CASSDATGRETQYF. The gene calls are TRBV25-1 and TRBJ2-5, with 7 bases matching TRBD1. The J segment lost 4 bases and the V segment lost 3 bases, leaving 5 bases of the junction unmatched. This CDR3 is built from 14 residues. Germline lookup yields CDR1 MGHDK and CDR2 SYGVNS.

This sequence joins TRBV7-9 and TRBJ2-5, with TRBD1 identical over 7 bases. Germline assignment: CDR1 SEHNR and CDR2 FQNEAQ (reference sequence). This CDR3 region has 14 residues. V lost 5 bases, J lost 5 bases, and 8 bases stayed unmatched. The CDR3 DNA sequence: TGTGCCAGCAGCCGGGACAGAGACAGCGAGACCCAGTACTTC. Translating gives CASSRDRDSETQYF.

This chain uses TRBV9 with TRBJ2-3; 8 positions agree with TRBD2. Germline-derived CDR1 and CDR2 are SGDLS and YYNGEE. CDR3 length: 16 residues. With 0 bases clipped from V and 6 bases from J, the junction kept 9 bases outside the gene matches. CDR3 in DNA: TGTGCCAGCAGCGTAGGAGAAGCGGGAGCTAAGGATACGCAGTATTTT. Protein product: CASSVGEAGAKDTQYF. Together with reference TRBV9 and TRBJ2-3, the CDR3 gives the full variable domain: DSGVTQTPKHLITATGQRVTLRCSPRSGDLSVYWYQQSLDQGLQFLIQYYNGEERAKGNILERFSAQQFPDLHSELNLSSLELGDSALYFCASSVGEAGAKDTQYFGPGTRLTVL.

CDR3 sequence (DNA): TGTGCCAGCAGCCCACCAACAGGGTTCGCTGGAAACACCATATATTTT. Translation gives CASSPPTGFAGNTIYF. The rearrangement joins TRBV7-9 to TRBJ1-3; D might be TRBD1 (6 bases). In germline, CDR1 is SEHNR, CDR2 FQNEAQ (reference sequence). V lost 5 bases and J lost 2, with 16 bases in between. This CDR3 is built from 16 residues.

The chain is built from TRBV5-1 and TRBJ1-1, with 10 bases that match TRBD1. The V and J ends lost 0 bases and 6 bases, in that order; junction bases with no gene match: 5. The germline gives CDR1 SGHRS, CDR2 YFSETQ. The CDR3 covers 15 residues. CDR3 coding DNA: TGCGCCAGCAGCTTGGGACAGGGGGCTGTGGCTGAAGCTTTCTTT. Translated: CASSLGQGAVAEAFF.

This clone was seen more than once but under ten times. The rearrangement joins TRBV4-2 to TRBJ2-7, with D unresolved. The V end was cut by 4 bases, the J end by 2 bases, with 9 bases between. Germline assignment: CDR1 LGHNA and CDR2 YNFKEQ. The CDR3 sequence is 13 residues long. The CDR3 region has the DNA TGTGCCAGCAGCCCCTCTTCCCCCTACGAGCAGTACTTC. It yields the protein CASSPSSPYEQYF.

The CDR3 region is CAWGEGVSPSEQYF. The DNA of the CDR3 is TGTGCCTGGGGGGAGGGTGTCTCTCCTTCCGAGCAGTACTTC. The V call is TRBV30, the J call TRBJ2-7; 7 bases map to TRBD2. V lost 5 bases, J lost 6 bases, and 13 bases stayed unmatched. This CDR3 region has 14 residues. Germline V lookup: CDR1 GTSNPN, CDR2 SVGIG (reference sequence).

The chain uses TRBV4-1 and TRBJ1-1, with D uncertain. This CDR3 is built from 17 residues. Trimming took 0 bases from V and 0 from J, leaving 14 bases between them. Germline lookup yields CDR1 MGHRA and CDR2 YSYEKL. As DNA, the CDR3 is TGCGCCAGCAGCCAAGACCCCAGCGTTTTCCTGAACACTGAAGCTTTCTTT. This codes for CASSQDPSVFLNTEAFF.

The J gene is TRBJ2-7, the V gene TRBV4-1; 10 positions match TRBD2. Germline loops: CDR1 MGHRA, CDR2 YSYEKL. The CDR3 spans 16 residues. Trimming at V came to 1 base and at J to 7 bases, leaving 10 bases not matched to a gene. CDR3 region: CASSQVELAGSEEQYF. The CDR3 coding sequence is TGCGCCAGCAGCCAAGTGGAACTAGCGGGATCGGAGGAGCAGTACTTC.

This rearrangement joins TRBV14 to TRBJ1-2; 8 nucleotides line up with TRBD1. The CDR3 runs 14 residues. Germline-derived CDR1 and CDR2 are SGHDN and FVKESK. V trimming: 3 bases; J trimming: 3 bases; junction bases outside the gene matches: 3. The chain's CDR3 is CASSQDRADYGYTF. The CDR3 coding sequence is TGTGCCAGCAGCCAGGACAGGGCGGACTATGGCTACACCTTC.

The chain carries TRBV5-1 and TRBJ1-1; possible D gene TRBD1, 5 bases. With 0 bases removed from V and 5 bases from J, the gap between germline ends came to 11 bases. This CDR3 region has 14 residues. The germline gives CDR1 SGHRS, CDR2 YFSETQ. CDR3: CASSLGTFGTEAFF. CDR3 DNA sequence: TGCGCCAGCAGCTTGGGGACATTTGGGACTGAAGCTTTCTTT.

This sequence joins TRBV25-1 and TRBJ2-3; unclear D gene. Germline V gene lookup returns CDR1 MGHDK and CDR2 SYGVNS. The CDR3 loop spans 13 amino acids. V was cut by 2 bases and J by 4 bases, with 7 bases left in between. CDR3 loop: CASSEPSPDTQYF. In DNA, the CDR3 is TGTGCCAGCAGTGAACCCTCCCCAGATACGCAGTATTTT.

V and J are TRBV5-1 and TRBJ2-2, with TRBD2 identical over 8 bases. This CDR3 is built from 15 residues. J gave up 1 base and V 4 bases, and 3 bases lay outside the gene matches. Looked up from germline, CDR1 is SGHRS and CDR2 is YFSETQ. CDR3 residues: CASSPSGRNTGELFF. The DNA for the CDR3 is TGCGCCAGCAGCCCCAGCGGGAGGAACACCGGGGAGCTGTTTTTT. The full variable domain, rest sourced from reference TRBV5-1 and TRBJ2-2, is KAGVTQTPRYLIKTRGQQVTLSCSPISGHRSVSWYQQTPGQGLQFLFEYFSETQRNKGNFPGRFSGRQFSNSRSEMNVSTLELGDSALYLCASSPSGRNTGELFFGEGSRLTVL.

V usage is TRBV29-1 and J usage is TRBJ2-6; TRBD2 is a possible D gene (5 bases). V dropped 6 bases and J dropped 1 base, with 7 bases sitting between them. This CDR3 region has 13 residues. CDR1 is SQVTM and CDR2 is ANQGSEA in the germline V gene. The CDR3 reads CSVRDSGANVLTF. The CDR3 DNA sequence: TGCAGCGTGAGGGATTCTGGGGCCAACGTCCTGACTTTC.

CDR3 sequence reads: CASSGMTGGFSEQFF. The CDR3 DNA reads TGTGCCAGCAGCGGCATGACAGGGGGCTTTAGTGAGCAGTTCTTC. V and J are TRBV13 and TRBJ2-1, with 10 bases identical to TRBD1. Trimming cost V 5 bases and J 9 bases; bases outside gene matches: 10. Germline V gene sequence: CDR1 PRHDT, CDR2 FYEKMQ (reference sequence). This CDR3 is 15 amino acids long.

The chain combines TRBV30 with TRBJ2-5; TRBD2 agrees at 13 bases. Germline assignment: CDR1 GTSNPN and CDR2 SVGIG (reference sequence). This CDR3 region has 15 residues. V lost 0 bases and J lost 5; bases outside the gene matches: 3. The CDR3 sequence: CAWSVLLAGGETQYF. The CDR3 DNA sequence: TGTGCCTGGAGTGTATTACTAGCGGGAGGGGAGACCCAGTACTTC.

V is TRBV5-5 and J is TRBJ2-1; 13 bases agree with TRBD2. Looked up from germline, CDR1 is SGHKS and CDR2 is YYEKEE (reference sequence). The CDR3 runs to 18 residues. The junction had 6 bases not matched to a gene; V was cut back by 1 base and J by 2 bases. The DNA of the CDR3 is TGTGCCAGCAGCTTGCGCAAACTAGCGGGAGGGGCCTACAATGAGCAGTTCTTC. It encodes CASSLRKLAGGAYNEQFF.

This chain connects TRBV4-1 to TRBJ2-7; D not resolved. The CDR3 is made up of 15 amino acids. With 1 base removed from V and 3 bases from J, the gap between germline ends came to 13 bases. Looked up from germline, CDR1 is MGHRA and CDR2 is YSYEKL. CDR3 in amino acids: CASSQGIDMLYEQYF. The DNA of the CDR3 is TGCGCCAGCAGCCAAGGCATCGACATGCTCTACGAGCAGTACTTC.

In this sample, this clone turned up once. V usage is TRBV5-8 and J usage is TRBJ1-1; TRBD1 matches at 9 bases. CDR3 length: 13 residues. The V gene end was trimmed by 4 bases and the J gene end by 9 bases; junction bases not matched to a gene: 7. Germline V gene data show CDR1 as SGHTS and CDR2 as YDEGEE. For the CDR3, the DNA is TGTGCCAGCAGCAAAGGACAGGGGACCAAAGCTTTCTTT. It specifies CASSKGQGTKAFF.